This is a list of T cell receptor beta chains from one sample in a study of T cells in Graves' hyperthyroidism and ophthalmopathy. TCRdb passed the multiplex PCR reads through MiXCR, listing each CDR3 protein once. This sample yields some 250,000 distinct CDR3 sequences, of which about 15% are seen a single time; more than 10% belongs to the top ten. Sequencing was done on a sample of blood. The receptors come from a woman aged 40 to 50 with Graves' hyperthyroidism that later progressed to Graves' ophthalmopathy. Both conserved end residues are part of each CDR3. The order of the fields is V gene, clone size, J gene, D gene, CDR3 DNA, CDR3 protein. D genes are given only for firm matches. Clone size is shown for a subset of rows, as once, few, many or a class of expanded clone.

TRBV28,many,TRBJ1-6,.,TGTGCCAGCAGTTTCGGGCAGGCGAGCTCACCCCTCCACTTT,CASSFGQASSPLHF
TRBV7-9,many,TRBJ2-5,.,TGTGCCAGCACTCCCACCGGGCGGCGGGCCCAAGAGACCCAGTACTTC,CASTPTGRRAQETQYF
TRBV6-1,many,TRBJ2-5,.,TGTGCCAGCAGCCTGGACAGTTGGGAGACCCAGTACTTC,CASSLDSWETQYF
TRBV19,many,TRBJ2-7,TRBD2,TGTGCCAGTAGTCATAGCGGGAGTACCTTTTACGAGCAGTACTTC,CASSHSGSTFYEQYF
TRBV12-3/TRBV12-4,many,TRBJ1-1,.,TGTGCCAGCAGTTCCGGACCAAGAGCTTTCTTT,CASSSGPRAFF
TRBV7-9,many,TRBJ1-6,.,TGTGCCAGCAGCCCCTTGGGGGGACTGGGTTCACCCCTCCACTTT,CASSPLGGLGSPLHF
TRBV5-6,many,TRBJ2-1,TRBD2,TGTGCCAGCGCGACTAGCGGGGGGAGGGGTGAGCAGTTCTTC,CASATSGGRGEQFF
TRBV6-1,few,TRBJ2-7,.,TGTGCCAGCAGTTCGGGGGATTCTCGCTACGAGCAGTACTTC,CASSSGDSRYEQYF
TRBV5-6,many,TRBJ2-7,.,TGTGCCAGCTCAGGGATTGGGGAGCAGTACTTC,CASSGIGEQYF
TRBV2,many,TRBJ1-5,.,TGTGCCAGCAGTGACCCCAGGCGCCTCAATCAGCCCCAGCATTTT,CASSDPRRLNQPQHF
TRBV20-1,many,TRBJ2-3,TRBD2,TGCAGTGCTAGGTCCGGGAGGGCCTCCCACACAGATACGCAGTATTTT,CSARSGRASHTDTQYF
TRBV11-2,many,TRBJ2-2,TRBD2,TGTGCCAGCAGCCTAAGGGCTAGCGGGAGGGCCACTTACGCCGGGGAGCTGTTTTTT,CASSLRASGRATYAGELFF
TRBV30,many,TRBJ2-5,TRBD1,TGTGCCTGGAACAGGGGTCAGGATTCAAAGACCCAGTACTTC,CAWNRGQDSKTQYF
TRBV18,many,TRBJ2-7,.,TGTGCCAGCTCACCAACGGGGTCAGTGGGAGAGCAGTACTTC,CASSPTGSVGEQYF
TRBV7-3,.,TRBJ2-1,TRBD2,TGTGCCAGCAGCTCAGGGACTAGCGAAAGCTCCTACAATGAGCAGTTCTTC,CASSSGTSESSYNEQFF
TRBV4-1,.,TRBJ1-2,TRBD1,TGCGCCAGCAGCCAGGGGCCCCAGGGGGCTAACTATGGCTACACCTTC,CASSQGPQGANYGYTF
TRBV27,many,TRBJ1-3,.,TGTGCCAGCAGTTTATACATTGGAAACACCATATATTTT,CASSLYIGNTIYF
TRBV7-9,.,TRBJ2-1,.,TGTGCCAGCAGCTTAACCAGCCTAGCAGACTACAATGAGCAGTTCTTC,CASSLTSLADYNEQFF
TRBV5-1,few,TRBJ2-1,TRBD2,TGCGCCAGCAGCTCGGGACTAGCGAATGAGCAGTTCTTC,CASSSGLANEQFF
TRBV10-3,many,TRBJ2-3,TRBD2,TGTGCCATCAGTGAGTCGTTAGCGGGAGGTAGCACAGATACGCAGTATTTT,CAISESLAGGSTDTQYF
TRBV29-1,.,TRBJ1-2,TRBD1,TGCAGCGTTGAACTCCGGACAGGGGTTGGCTACACCTTC,CSVELRTGVGYTF
TRBV5-1,many,TRBJ1-1,TRBD1,TGCGCCAGCAGCTGGGGACAGCGAACTGAAGCTTTCTTT,CASSWGQRTEAFF
TRBV28,many,TRBJ1-2,.,TGTGCCAGCAGGATCCAACAGGGTGGCTATGGCTACACCTTC,CASRIQQGGYGYTF
TRBV4-1,.,TRBJ2-2,TRBD1,TGCGCCAGCAGCCAATACTTCGACAGGGGGCTATCCGGGGAGCTGTTTTTT,CASSQYFDRGLSGELFF